These 5 T cell receptor beta chains originate from one sample sequenced in a study of shared clonotypes between healthy human individuals. Profiled with immunoSEQ multiplex PCR; TCRdb holds only in-frame clones, not every one. The sample lists about 600,000 clones; around 76% were seen once. The sample was PBMCs. The receptors stem from a woman in her thirties or forties in good health. Some clones in this sample may be carry-over from other donors' samples.

At least ten counts were recorded for this clone. The chain combines TRBV18 with TRBJ1-5, with TRBD1 as a possible D gene (5 bases). This CDR3 is 16 amino acids long. Germline CDR1 KGHSH, CDR2 LQKENI. V gave up 4 bases and J gave up 1 base, with 14 bases separating them. CDR3 region: CASSRGRGTSNQPQHF. CDR3 nucleotides: TGTGCCAGCTCACGCGGAAGGGGCACGAGCAATCAGCCCCAGCATTTT.

The J gene is TRBJ1-2, the V gene TRBV18, with a possible D match to TRBD1 (6 bases). Trimming cost V 6 bases and J 3 bases, with 14 bases left between them. The germline gives CDR1 KGHSH, CDR2 LQKENI. This CDR3 comprises 14 residues. CDR3 loop: CASSPGGADYGYTF. The DNA of the CDR3 is TGTGCCAGCTCTCCGGGGGGCGCGGACTATGGCTACACCTTC.

This rearrangement joins TRBV4-1 to TRBJ2-2, with D perhaps matching TRBD1 (6 bases). Deletions cut 2 bases from V and 6 bases from J, with 10 bases between. This CDR3 region has 14 residues. Looked up from germline, CDR1 is MGHRA and CDR2 is YSYEKL. CDR3: CASSQNRVSGELFF. The DNA for the CDR3 is TGCGCCAGCAGCCAAAACAGGGTTTCCGGGGAGCTGTTTTTT.

The chain is built from TRBV27 and TRBJ2-7; D is tentatively TRBD1 or TRBD2 (6 bases each). The CDR3 length is 13 residues. Germline CDR1 and CDR2: MNHEY and SMNVEV (reference sequence). V lost 5 bases, J lost 9 bases, and 17 bases lay in between. Here the CDR3 reads CASSRGRREGQYF. CDR3 coding DNA: TGTGCCAGCAGTCGGGGGCGGCGGGAAGGGCAGTACTTC.

The chain employs TRBV7-6 and TRBJ2-2; 7 bases fit TRBD1. V was pared by 5 bases and J by 4 bases, with 10 bases of the junction left unmatched. CDR3 size: 16 residues. Germline assignment: CDR1 SGHVS and CDR2 FNYEAQ. The CDR3 bases are TGTGCCAGCAGCAAGACAGGGTCCCCCACCACCGGGGAGCTGTTTTTT. Its translation: CASSKTGSPTTGELFF.